Listed below are T cell receptor beta chains from one sample, sequenced in a study of vaccination and CD4 T cells after COVID-19. TCRdb passed the PCR reads through MiXCR, listing each CDR3 protein once. Among about 15,000 distinct CDR3 sequences, over 65% were seen once, and the ten largest hold about a tenth. Their cognate antigens are unknown. Sequenced input: CD4+ T cells from blood, cultured in vitro. All receptors derive from a human donor who had recovered from COVID-19. Both conserved end residues are part of each CDR3. The D gene is left open where the match is weak. A clone size is listed for some rows: how often the clone was seen (once, few, many), or a class if it is expanded.

J,V,size,D,CDR3,DNA
TRBJ1-1,TRBV10-1,-,-,CASRDTLNTEAFF,TGCGCCAGCAGGGACACGCTGAACACTGAAGCTTTCTTT
TRBJ2-5,TRBV7-3,few,-,CASSSQGGQETQYF,TGTGCCAGCAGCTCCCAGGGGGGCCAGGAGACCCAGTACTTC
TRBJ2-2,TRBV11-3,few,TRBD2,CASSGLGRGELFF,TGTGCCAGCAGCGGACTAGGGAGGGGGGAGCTGTTTTTT
TRBJ1-2,TRBV12-3/TRBV12-4,-,-,CASSLRERHGYTF,TGTGCCAGCAGTTTAAGAGAGCGTCACGGCTACACCTTC
TRBJ1-1,TRBV30,-,-,CAWSVQTASSWGAFF,TGTGCCTGGAGTGTCCAAACAGCCTCCTCCTGGGGAGCTTTCTTT
TRBJ2-7,TRBV11-3,-,-,CASSSRDGYEQYF,TGTGCCAGCAGCTCCCGGGACGGCTACGAGCAGTACTTC
TRBJ2-2,TRBV7-8,-,TRBD1,CASSTAGGVRNTGELFF,TGTGCCAGCAGCACGGCAGGGGGCGTTCGGAACACCGGGGAGCTGTTTTTT
TRBJ1-2,TRBV20-1,-,-,CSARAGPPRGYTF,TGCAGTGCTAGAGCGGGGCCGCCCCGCGGCTACACCTTC
TRBJ2-3,TRBV24-1,-,TRBD2,CAAATGTSGRSDTQYF,TGTGCGGCTGCAACCGGGACTAGCGGGAGGTCAGATACGCAGTATTTT
TRBJ1-5,TRBV7-8,-,-,CASSLVQGLSNQPQHF,TGTGCCAGCAGCTTAGTACAGGGCCTGAGCAATCAGCCCCAGCATTTT
TRBJ1-1,TRBV20-1,-,-,CSARDSPANTEAFF,TGCAGTGCTAGAGATTCCCCGGCGAACACTGAAGCTTTCTTT
TRBJ2-7,TRBV11-2,-,-,CASSLQAPYEQYF,TGTGCCAGCAGCTTACAGGCCCCCTACGAGCAGTACTTC
TRBJ1-2,TRBV6-5,-,-,CASSYGGKVGYTF,TGTGCCAGCAGTTACGGGGGGAAGGTTGGCTACACCTTC
TRBJ1-2,TRBV5-4,once,TRBD1,CASTTGTGFVRGYTF,TGTGCCAGCACCACCGGGACAGGTTTTGTACGTGGCTACACCTTC
TRBJ1-2,TRBV15,-,-,CATSVTGNYGYTF,TGTGCCACCAGCGTAACCGGGAACTATGGCTACACCTTC
TRBJ1-1,TRBV7-9,-,-,CASSLYRTQNTEAFF,TGTGCCAGCAGCTTATATCGGACACAGAACACTGAAGCTTTCTTT
TRBJ1-2,TRBV6-2/TRBV6-3,-,-,CASSYLSNYGYTF,TGTGCCAGCAGTTACCTGTCTAACTATGGCTACACCTTC
TRBJ2-7,TRBV6-2/TRBV6-3,-,-,CASKSGGIGNYEQYF,TGTGCCAGCAAGTCGGGCGGGATAGGGAACTACGAGCAGTACTTC
TRBJ2-7,TRBV7-2,-,-,CASSLEAGYEQYF,TGTGCCAGCAGCTTAGAGGCAGGCTACGAGCAGTACTTC
TRBJ2-5,TRBV6-1,few,-,CASRRGPGETQYF,TGTGCCAGCAGAAGGGGTCCGGGAGAGACCCAGTACTTC
TRBJ1-2,TRBV7-9,-,-,CASSWWSRESGYTF,TGTGCCAGCAGCTGGTGGTCTAGGGAATCGGGCTACACCTTC
TRBJ1-5,TRBV6-2/TRBV6-3,few,-,CASSPRVNQPQHF,TGTGCCAGTTCGCCGAGGGTCAATCAGCCCCAGCATTTT
TRBJ2-7,TRBV2,-,-,CASIPGPTYEQYF,TGTGCCAGCATCCCCGGGCCCACCTACGAGCAGTACTTC
TRBJ1-4,TRBV20-1,-,-,CSARDHKEKLFF,TGCAGTGCTAGAGATCATAAGGAAAAACTGTTTTTT
TRBJ2-3,TRBV20-1,-,-,CSATGSPTSTDTQYF,TGCAGTGCTACGGGCAGCCCAACTAGTACAGATACGCAGTATTTT
TRBJ2-1,TRBV4-3,-,TRBD2,CASSQRHSGLDYNEQFF,TGCGCCAGCAGCCAACGCCACTCGGGACTAGACTACAATGAGCAGTTCTTC
TRBJ1-1,TRBV25-1,-,-,CASSHRTLTEAFF,TGTGCCAGCAGTCATCGGACCCTCACTGAAGCTTTCTTT
TRBJ1-2,TRBV2,few,-,CARHGYTF,TGTGCCAGACATGGCTACACCTTC
TRBJ2-1,TRBV4-1,once,TRBD2,CASSPIRGRALNEQFF,TGCGCCAGCAGCCCCATTCGAGGGAGGGCCCTCAATGAGCAGTTCTTC
TRBJ1-1,TRBV7-3,-,-,CASSLTSKIMNTEAFF,TGTGCCAGCAGCTTAACGAGTAAGATCATGAACACTGAAGCTTTCTTT
TRBJ2-3,TRBV18,-,-,CASSRNYDTDTQYF,TGTGCCAGCTCCCGTAATTATGACACAGATACGCAGTATTTT
TRBJ2-1,TRBV6-2/TRBV6-3,-,-,CASSPGRVSDEQFF,TGTGCCAGCAGTCCGGGAAGGGTGAGCGATGAGCAGTTCTTC
TRBJ2-5,TRBV6-1,-,-,CASRLVYTGLETQYF,TGTGCCAGCAGATTAGTTTACACAGGGTTGGAGACCCAGTACTTC
TRBJ2-7,TRBV7-2,-,-,CASSPGVKQYF,TGTGCCAGCAGCCCCGGGGTTAAGCAGTACTTC
TRBJ1-5,TRBV6-1,-,-,CASSEVGRANQPQHF,TGTGCCAGCAGTGAAGTCGGCAGGGCAAATCAGCCCCAGCATTTT
TRBJ2-5,TRBV7-2,few,-,CASSRGQLETQYF,TGTGCCAGCAGCAGAGGGCAGTTAGAGACCCAGTACTTC
TRBJ2-3,TRBV20-1,-,TRBD2,CSARVYRGRTSGGADTQYF,TGCAGTGCTAGAGTCTACCGGGGCCGAACTAGCGGTGGGGCAGATACGCAGTATTTT
TRBJ2-3,TRBV21-1,-,-,CASSKGEASGDFDTQYF,TGTGCCAGCAGCAAAGGTGAGGCTAGCGGGGACTTTGATACGCAGTATTTT
TRBJ1-3,TRBV7-9,-,-,CASSTRGNTIYF,TGTGCCAGCAGTACACGGGGAAACACCATATATTTT
TRBJ1-5,TRBV6-5,few,-,CASSYEFHQPQHF,TGTGCCAGCAGTTACGAGTTTCATCAGCCCCAGCATTTT
TRBJ1-1,TRBV19,few,-,CASSIRVGLVTEAFF,TGTGCCAGTAGTATACGGGTAGGATTGGTCACTGAAGCTTTCTTT
TRBJ1-2,TRBV6-4,once,TRBD1,CASSDRGRLCGYTF,TGTGCCAGCTCAGACAGGGGTCGACTATGCGGCTACACCTTC
TRBJ2-7,TRBV20-1,-,-,CSASPLLGGLSYEQYF,TGCAGTGCTAGCCCCCTCTTGGGCGGCCTCTCCTACGAGCAGTACTTC
TRBJ1-6,TRBV6-5,medium-sized,-,CASSYVGNSPLHF,TGTGCCAGCAGTTACGTGGGGAATTCACCCCTCCACTTT
TRBJ1-2,TRBV18,-,TRBD1,CASSPGGQGNYGYTF,TGTGCCAGCTCACCAGGGGGACAGGGGAACTATGGCTACACCTTC
TRBJ1-1,TRBV5-1,-,TRBD1,CASSINRGLSLGTEAFF,TGCGCCAGCAGCATAAACAGGGGGCTTAGTCTTGGCACTGAAGCTTTCTTT
TRBJ2-4,TRBV19,-,TRBD1,CASSMGGQGNIQYF,TGTGCCAGTAGTATGGGGGGACAGGGGAACATTCAGTACTTC
TRBJ1-5,TRBV24-1,-,-,CATSDLLLGVGVVPQHF,TGTGCCACCAGTGATTTGCTTCTCGGGGTCGGGGTTGTGCCCCAGCATTTT